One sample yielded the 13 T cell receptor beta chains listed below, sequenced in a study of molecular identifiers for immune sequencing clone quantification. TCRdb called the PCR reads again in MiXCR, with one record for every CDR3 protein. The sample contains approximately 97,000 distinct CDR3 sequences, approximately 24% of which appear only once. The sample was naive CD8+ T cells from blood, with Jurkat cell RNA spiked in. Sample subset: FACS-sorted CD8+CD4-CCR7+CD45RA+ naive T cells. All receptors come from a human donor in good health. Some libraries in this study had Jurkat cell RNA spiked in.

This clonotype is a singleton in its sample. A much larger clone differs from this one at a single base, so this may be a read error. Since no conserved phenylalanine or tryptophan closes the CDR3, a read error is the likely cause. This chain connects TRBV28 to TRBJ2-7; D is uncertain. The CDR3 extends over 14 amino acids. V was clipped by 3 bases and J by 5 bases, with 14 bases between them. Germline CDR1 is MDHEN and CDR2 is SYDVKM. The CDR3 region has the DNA TGTGCCAGCAGTTTCCAAGGCGTTCCCAACGAGCAGTACCTC. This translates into CASSFQGVPNEQYL.

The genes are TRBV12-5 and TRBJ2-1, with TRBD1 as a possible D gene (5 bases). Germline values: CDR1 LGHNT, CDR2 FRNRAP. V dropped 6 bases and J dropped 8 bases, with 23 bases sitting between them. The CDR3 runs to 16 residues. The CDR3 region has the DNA TGTGCTAGTGGCCAACCTGGCTGGGGCTCTGGCGATGAGCAGTTCTTC. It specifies CASGQPGWGSGDEQFF.

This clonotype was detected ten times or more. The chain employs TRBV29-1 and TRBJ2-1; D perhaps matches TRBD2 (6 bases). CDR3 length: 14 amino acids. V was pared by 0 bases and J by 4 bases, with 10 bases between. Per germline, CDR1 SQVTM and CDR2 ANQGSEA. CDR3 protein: CSVEEGGRYNEQFF. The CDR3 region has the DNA TGCAGCGTTGAAGAGGGTGGGAGGTACAATGAGCAGTTCTTC.

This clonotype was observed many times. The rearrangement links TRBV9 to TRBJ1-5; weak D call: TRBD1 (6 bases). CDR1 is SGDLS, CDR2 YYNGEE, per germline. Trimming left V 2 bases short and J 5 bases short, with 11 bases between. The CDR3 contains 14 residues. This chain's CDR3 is CASSVYPGDQPQHF. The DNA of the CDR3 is TGTGCCAGCAGCGTCTACCCAGGGGATCAGCCCCAGCATTTT.

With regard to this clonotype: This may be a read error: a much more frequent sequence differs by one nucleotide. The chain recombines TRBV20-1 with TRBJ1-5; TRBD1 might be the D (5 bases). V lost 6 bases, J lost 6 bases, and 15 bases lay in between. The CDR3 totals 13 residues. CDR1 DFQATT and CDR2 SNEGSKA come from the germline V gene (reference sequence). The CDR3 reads CSAGVEGFQPQHF. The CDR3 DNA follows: TGCAGTGCGGGGGTGGAGGGATTTCAGCCCCAGCATTTT.

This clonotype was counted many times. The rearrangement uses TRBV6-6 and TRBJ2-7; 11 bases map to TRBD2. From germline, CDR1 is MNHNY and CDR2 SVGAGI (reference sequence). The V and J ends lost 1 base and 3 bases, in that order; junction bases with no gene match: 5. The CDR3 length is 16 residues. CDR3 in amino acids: CASSYFLAGGGYEQYF. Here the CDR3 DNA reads TGTGCCAGCAGTTACTTCCTAGCGGGGGGTGGCTACGAGCAGTACTTC.

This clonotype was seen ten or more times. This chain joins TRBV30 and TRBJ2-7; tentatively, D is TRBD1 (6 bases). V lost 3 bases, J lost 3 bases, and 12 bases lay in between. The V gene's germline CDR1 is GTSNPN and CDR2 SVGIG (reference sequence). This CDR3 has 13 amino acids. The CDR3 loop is CAWSPGHNYEQYF. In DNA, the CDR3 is TGTGCCTGGAGCCCGGGACACAACTACGAGCAGTACTTC.

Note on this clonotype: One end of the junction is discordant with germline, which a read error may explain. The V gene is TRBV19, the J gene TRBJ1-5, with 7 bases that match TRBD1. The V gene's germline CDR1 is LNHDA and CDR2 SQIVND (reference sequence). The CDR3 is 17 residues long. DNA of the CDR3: TGTGCCAGTAGTATTTCCTCGGGACAGCATAGCAATCAGCACCAGCATTTT. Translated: CASSISSGQHSNQHQHF.

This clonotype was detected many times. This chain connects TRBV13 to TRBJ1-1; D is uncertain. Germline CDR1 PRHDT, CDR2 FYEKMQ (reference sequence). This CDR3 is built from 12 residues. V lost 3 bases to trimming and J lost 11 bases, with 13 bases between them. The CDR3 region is CASSLPGKMAFF. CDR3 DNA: TGTGCCAGCAGCTTGCCGGGGAAGATGGCTTTCTTT.

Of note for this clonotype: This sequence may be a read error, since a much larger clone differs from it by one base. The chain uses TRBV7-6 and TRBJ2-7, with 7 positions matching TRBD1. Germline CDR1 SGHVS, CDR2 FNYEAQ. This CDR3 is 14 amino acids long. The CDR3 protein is CASSPGQLSYEQHF. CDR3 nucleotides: TGTGCCAGCAGCCCGGGACAGCTCTCCTACGAGCAGCACTTC.

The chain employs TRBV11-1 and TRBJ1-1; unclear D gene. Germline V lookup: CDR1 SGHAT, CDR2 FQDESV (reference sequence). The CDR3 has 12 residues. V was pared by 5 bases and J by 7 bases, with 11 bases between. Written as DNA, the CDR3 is TGTGCCAGCAGCCCCGGGGTAGGTGAAGCTTTCTTT. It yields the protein CASSPGVGEAFF.

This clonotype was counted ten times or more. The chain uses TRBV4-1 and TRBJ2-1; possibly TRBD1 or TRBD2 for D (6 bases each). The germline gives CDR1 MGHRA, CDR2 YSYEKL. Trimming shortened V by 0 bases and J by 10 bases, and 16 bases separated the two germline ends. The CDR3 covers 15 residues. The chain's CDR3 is CASSQDRGLAQEQFF. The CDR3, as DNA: TGCGCCAGCAGCCAAGATCGGGGGCTAGCCCAAGAGCAGTTCTTC.

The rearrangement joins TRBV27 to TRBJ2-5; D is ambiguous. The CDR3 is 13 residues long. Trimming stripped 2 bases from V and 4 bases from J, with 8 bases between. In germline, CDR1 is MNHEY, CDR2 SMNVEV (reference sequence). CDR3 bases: TGTGCCAGCAGTTTACGCAGGTCAGAGACCCAGTACTTC. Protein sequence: CASSLRRSETQYF.